These 11 T cell receptor beta chains were sequenced from one sample in a study of CD8 T cells in Susac syndrome. An input of about 0.5 to 1 ug of RNA was subjected to reverse transcription using random hexamers. Each CDR3 protein gets one entry after TCRdb re-called the immunoSEQ multiplex PCR reads with MiXCR. Of around 200,000 distinct CDR3 sequences in the sample, 85% to 95% are singletons; the top ten hold roughly 0.1%. The sequenced sample consisted of CD4+ T cells from PBMCs. These receptors were collected from a human donor in good health.

The V call is TRBV29-1, the J call TRBJ1-2; the D is unclear. Germline-derived CDR1 and CDR2 are SQVTM and ANQGSEA. V was cut by 5 bases and J by 6 bases, with 13 bases left in between. The CDR3 sequence is 12 residues long. The CDR3 loop reads CSVLVGDHGYTF. CDR3 DNA sequence: TGCAGCGTTCTGGTCGGGGATCATGGCTACACCTTC.

The chain employs TRBV4-1 and TRBJ1-1; D might be TRBD1 (6 bases). The CDR3 extends over 16 amino acids. Germline CDR1 and CDR2: MGHRA and YSYEKL. Between the trimmed V and J ends, which lost 4 bases and 0 bases, there was a span of 15 bases. CDR3 sequence (DNA): TGCGCCAGCAGCCGATGGACAGACCAAATGAACACTGAAGCTTTCTTT. Translation: CASSRWTDQMNTEAFF.

DNA for the CDR3: TGTGCCAGCAGCTTAGACGGGGGAAGTATCACTGAAGCTTTCTTT. This translates into CASSLDGGSITEAFF. The chain has TRBV7-2 and TRBJ1-1; the D gene is possibly TRBD1 (5 bases). This CDR3 has 15 residues. Trimming cost V 1 base and J 4 bases, with 13 bases left between them. In germline, CDR1 is SGHTA, CDR2 FQGNSA. Drawing the rest from reference TRBV7-2 and TRBJ1-1, the complete variable domain is GAGVSQSPSNKVTEKGKDVELRCDPISGHTALYWYRQSLGQGLEFLIYFQGNSAPDKSGLPSDRFSAERTGGSVSTLTIQRTQQEDSAVYLCASSLDGGSITEAFFGQGTRLTVV.

The chain carries TRBV9 and TRBJ2-2; 7 nucleotides align to TRBD2. In germline, CDR1 is SGDLS, CDR2 YYNGEE. V lost 4 bases to trimming and J lost 7 bases; unmatched junction nucleotides: 10. The CDR3 loop spans 15 amino acids. Here the CDR3 DNA reads TGTGCCAGCAGCCCACCAGGAAGCGGGAACGGGGAGCTGTTTTTT. It yields the protein CASSPPGSGNGELFF. The variable domain in full, with the rest retrieved from reference TRBV9 and TRBJ2-2, is DSGVTQTPKHLITATGQRVTLRCSPRSGDLSVYWYQQSLDQGLQFLIQYYNGEERAKGNILERFSAQQFPDLHSELNLSSLELGDSALYFCASSPPGSGNGELFFGEGSRLTVL.

The rearrangement links TRBV28 to TRBJ2-1, with D hard to call. V was clipped by 5 bases and J by 9 bases, with 11 bases between them. Looked up from germline, CDR1 is MDHEN and CDR2 is SYDVKM. This CDR3 contains 12 residues. In DNA, the CDR3 is TGTGCCAGCAGTCCCCCCCACGCTGAGCAGTTCTTC. This encodes CASSPPHAEQFF.

The sample holds a few counts of this clonotype. V and J are TRBV9 and TRBJ2-3; D is unresolved. Trimming pared 2 bases from V and 0 bases from J, leaving 4 bases between. The CDR3 extends over 13 amino acids. CDR1 is SGDLS and CDR2 is YYNGEE in the germline V gene. Here the CDR3 DNA reads TGTGCCAGCAGCGTGCCTAGCACAGATACGCAGTATTTT. It encodes CASSVPSTDTQYF.

The chain links TRBV6-2 or TRBV6-3 to TRBJ2-7, with D unclear. Germline CDR1 is MNHEY and CDR2 is SVGEGT. Between the trimmed V and J ends, which lost 3 bases and 3 bases, there was a span of 3 bases. CDR3 length equals 11 residues. The CDR3 DNA reads as TGTGCCAGCAGTTATCTCTACGAGCAGTACTTC. Its translation is CASSYLYEQYF.

This chain uses TRBV30 with TRBJ2-1, with TRBD2 matching 8 bases. This CDR3 spans 13 amino acids. Losses at the gene ends were 3 bases for V and 8 bases for J; bases not matched to a gene: 6. Germline loops: CDR1 GTSNPN, CDR2 SVGIG (reference sequence). For the CDR3, the DNA is TGTGCCTGGAGCGGGAGGGCCGGCGATGAGCAGTTCTTC. Its translation is CAWSGRAGDEQFF.

This rearrangement joins TRBV7-8 to TRBJ1-5; D is ambiguous. V was cut by 2 bases and J by 6 bases, with 11 bases left in between. This CDR3 is built from 14 residues. Germline V CDR1 and CDR2: SGHVS, FQNEAQ. The CDR3 nucleotides are TGTGCCAGCAGCTTATACCGGGTAGGTCAGCCCCAGCATTTT. Protein: CASSLYRVGQPQHF.

This CDR3 is CASGSSGKGGYNEQFF. The CDR3 DNA sequence: TGTGCTAGTGGTTCAAGCGGGAAGGGGGGCTACAATGAGCAGTTCTTC. The chain couples TRBV12-5 to TRBJ2-1, with a possible D match to TRBD2 (7 bases). V was trimmed by 4 bases and J by 3 bases, leaving 16 bases between them. Looked up from germline, CDR1 is LGHNT and CDR2 is FRNRAP. This CDR3 is built from 16 residues. Full variable domain (remainder filled in from reference TRBV12-5 and TRBJ2-1): DARVTQTPRHKVTEMGQEVTMRCQPILGHNTVFWYRQTMMQGLELLAYFRNRAPLDDSGMPKDRFSAEMPDATLATLKIQPSEPRDSAVYFCASGSSGKGGYNEQFFGPGTRLTVL.

The J gene is TRBJ2-5, the V gene TRBV3-1; 7 nucleotides align to TRBD2. The J segment lost 3 bases and the V segment lost 0 bases, leaving 4 bases of the junction unmatched. CDR1 and CDR2 from the germline V gene are LGHDT and YNNKEL (reference sequence). The CDR3 is 15 residues long. The CDR3 spells CASSQESGGEETQYF. Written as DNA, the CDR3 is TGTGCCAGCAGCCAAGAATCGGGGGGAGAAGAGACCCAGTACTTC.